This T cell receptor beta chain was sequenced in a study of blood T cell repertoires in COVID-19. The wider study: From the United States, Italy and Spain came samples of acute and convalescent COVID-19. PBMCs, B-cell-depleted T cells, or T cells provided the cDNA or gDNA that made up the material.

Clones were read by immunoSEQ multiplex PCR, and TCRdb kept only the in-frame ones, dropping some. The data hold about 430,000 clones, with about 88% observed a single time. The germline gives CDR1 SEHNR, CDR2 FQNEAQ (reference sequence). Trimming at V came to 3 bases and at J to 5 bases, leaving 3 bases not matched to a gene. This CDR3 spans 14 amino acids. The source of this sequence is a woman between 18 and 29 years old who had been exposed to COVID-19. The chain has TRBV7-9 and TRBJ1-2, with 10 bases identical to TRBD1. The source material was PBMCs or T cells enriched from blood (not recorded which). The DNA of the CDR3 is TGTGCCAGCAGCTTCGGGACAGGGGTGTATGGCTACACCTTC. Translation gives CASSFGTGVYGYTF.